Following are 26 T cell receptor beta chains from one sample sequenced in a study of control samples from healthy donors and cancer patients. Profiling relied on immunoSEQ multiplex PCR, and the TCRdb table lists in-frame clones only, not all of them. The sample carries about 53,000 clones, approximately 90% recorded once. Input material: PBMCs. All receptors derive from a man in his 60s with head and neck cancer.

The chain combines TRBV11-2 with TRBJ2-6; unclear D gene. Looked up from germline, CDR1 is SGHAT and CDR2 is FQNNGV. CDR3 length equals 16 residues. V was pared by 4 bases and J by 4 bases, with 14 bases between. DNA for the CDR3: TGTGCCAGCAGCTCCCCTAGGGTCTACGGGGCCAACGTCCTGACTTTC. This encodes CASSSPRVYGANVLTF.

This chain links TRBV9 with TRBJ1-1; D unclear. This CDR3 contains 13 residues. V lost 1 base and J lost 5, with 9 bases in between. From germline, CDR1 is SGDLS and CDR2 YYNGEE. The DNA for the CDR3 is TGTGCCAGCAGCGTATCCCTGGGTACTGAAGCTTTCTTT. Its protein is CASSVSLGTEAFF. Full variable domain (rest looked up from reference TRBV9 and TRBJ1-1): DSGVTQTPKHLITATGQRVTLRCSPRSGDLSVYWYQQSLDQGLQFLIQYYNGEERAKGNILERFSAQQFPDLHSELNLSSLELGDSALYFCASSVSLGTEAFFGQGTRLTVV.

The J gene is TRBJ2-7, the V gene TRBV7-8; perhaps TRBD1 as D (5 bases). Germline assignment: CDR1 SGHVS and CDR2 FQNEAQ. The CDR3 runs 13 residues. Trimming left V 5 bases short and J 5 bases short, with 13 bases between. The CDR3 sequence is CASSRQGTHEQYF. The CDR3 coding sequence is TGTGCCAGCAGCCGCCAGGGAACCCACGAGCAGTACTTC.

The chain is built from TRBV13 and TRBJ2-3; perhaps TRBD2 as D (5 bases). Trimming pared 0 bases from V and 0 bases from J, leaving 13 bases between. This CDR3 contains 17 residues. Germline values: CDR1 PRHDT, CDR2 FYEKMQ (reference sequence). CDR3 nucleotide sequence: TGTGCCAGCAGCTTAGGCCCCGAGGGTTTAAGCACAGATACGCAGTATTTT. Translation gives CASSLGPEGLSTDTQYF.

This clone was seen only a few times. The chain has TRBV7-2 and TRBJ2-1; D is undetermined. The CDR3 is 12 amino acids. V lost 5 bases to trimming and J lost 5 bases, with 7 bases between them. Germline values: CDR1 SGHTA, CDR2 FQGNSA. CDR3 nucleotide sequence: TGTGCCAGCAGCCCCGTTGACAATGAGCAGTTCTTC. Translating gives CASSPVDNEQFF.

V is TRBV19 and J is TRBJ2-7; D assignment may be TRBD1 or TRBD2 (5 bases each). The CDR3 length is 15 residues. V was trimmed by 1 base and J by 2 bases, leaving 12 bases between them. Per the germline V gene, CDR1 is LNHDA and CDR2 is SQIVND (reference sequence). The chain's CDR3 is CASSIAGTPAYEQYF. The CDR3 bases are TGTGCCAGTAGTATAGCAGGGACCCCAGCCTACGAGCAGTACTTC.

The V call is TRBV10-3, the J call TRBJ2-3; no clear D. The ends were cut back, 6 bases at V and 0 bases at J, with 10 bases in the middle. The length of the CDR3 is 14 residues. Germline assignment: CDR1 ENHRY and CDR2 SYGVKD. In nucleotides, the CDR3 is TGTGCCATCAGGTCAGGATTGAGCACAGATACGCAGTATTTT. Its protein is CAIRSGLSTDTQYF.

CDR3 nucleotides: TGTGCCAGCTCACCACCGCCGGATTACAATGAGCAGTTCTTC. Its translation: CASSPPPDYNEQFF. The chain is built from TRBV18 and TRBJ2-1; D is ambiguous. The CDR3 runs to 14 residues. The V gene lost 0 bases and the J gene lost 4 bases, with 7 bases spanning the gap. Germline CDR1 reads KGHSH; CDR2 reads LQKENI.

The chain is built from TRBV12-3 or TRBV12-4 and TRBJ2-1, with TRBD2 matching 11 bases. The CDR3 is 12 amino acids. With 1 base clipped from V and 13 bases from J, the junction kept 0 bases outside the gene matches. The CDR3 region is CASSLGLAGQFF. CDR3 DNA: TGTGCCAGCAGTTTAGGACTAGCGGGACAGTTCTTC.

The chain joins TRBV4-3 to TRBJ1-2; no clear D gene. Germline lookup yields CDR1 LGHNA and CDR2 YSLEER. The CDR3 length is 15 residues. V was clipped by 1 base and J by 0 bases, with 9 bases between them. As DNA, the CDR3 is TGCGCCAGCAGCCAAGGAATCGACTCTAACTATGGCTACACCTTC. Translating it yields CASSQGIDSNYGYTF.

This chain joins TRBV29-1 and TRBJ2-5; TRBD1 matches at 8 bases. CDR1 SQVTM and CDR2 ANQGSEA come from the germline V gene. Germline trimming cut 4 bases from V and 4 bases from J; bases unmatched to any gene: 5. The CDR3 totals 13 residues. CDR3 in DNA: TGCAGCGTTGTTCAGGGGGCAGGAGAGACCCAGTACTTC. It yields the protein CSVVQGAGETQYF.

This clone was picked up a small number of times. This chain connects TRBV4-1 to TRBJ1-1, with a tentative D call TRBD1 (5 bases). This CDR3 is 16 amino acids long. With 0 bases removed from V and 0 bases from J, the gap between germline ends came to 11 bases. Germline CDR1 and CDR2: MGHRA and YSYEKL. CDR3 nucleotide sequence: TGCGCCAGCAGCCAAGATTGGGGACGGCTGAACACTGAAGCTTTCTTT. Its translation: CASSQDWGRLNTEAFF.

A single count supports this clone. CDR3 in amino acids: CASSSGGTGTGELFF. The CDR3 DNA follows: TGTGCCAGCAGTTCTGGCGGGACGGGCACCGGGGAGCTGTTTTTT. The chain is built from TRBV28 and TRBJ2-2; maybe TRBD2 (6 bases). The V end lost 4 bases, the J end lost 4 bases, and 13 bases lay between the germline ends. The CDR3 consists of 15 residues. Looked up from germline, CDR1 is MDHEN and CDR2 is SYDVKM.

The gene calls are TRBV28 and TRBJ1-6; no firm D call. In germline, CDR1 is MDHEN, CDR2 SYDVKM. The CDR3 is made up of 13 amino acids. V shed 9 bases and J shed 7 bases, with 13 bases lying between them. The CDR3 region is CASVAASNSPLHF. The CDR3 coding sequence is TGTGCCAGTGTTGCGGCCTCGAATTCACCCCTCCACTTT.

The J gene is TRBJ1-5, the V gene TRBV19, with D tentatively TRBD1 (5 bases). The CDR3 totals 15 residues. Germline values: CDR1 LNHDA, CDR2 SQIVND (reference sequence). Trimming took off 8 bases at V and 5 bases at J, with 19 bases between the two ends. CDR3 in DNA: TGTGCCAGTCATCGCCCAGGGATGCCCTATCAGCCCCAGCATTTT. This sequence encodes CASHRPGMPYQPQHF.

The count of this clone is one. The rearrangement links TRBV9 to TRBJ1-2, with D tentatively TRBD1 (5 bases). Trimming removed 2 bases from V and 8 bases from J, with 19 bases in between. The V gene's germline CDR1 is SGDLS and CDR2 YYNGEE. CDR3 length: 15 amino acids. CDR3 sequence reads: CASSVPYGGVGGYTF. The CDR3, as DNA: TGTGCCAGCAGCGTCCCTTACGGGGGAGTGGGGGGCTACACCTTC.

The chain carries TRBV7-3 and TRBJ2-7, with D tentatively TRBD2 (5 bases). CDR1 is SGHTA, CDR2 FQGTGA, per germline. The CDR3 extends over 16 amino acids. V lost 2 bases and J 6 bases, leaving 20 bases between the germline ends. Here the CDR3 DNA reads TGTGCCAGCAGCTTATCTATAGCACTAGAGCTCAGCGAGCAGTACTTC. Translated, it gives CASSLSIALELSEQYF.

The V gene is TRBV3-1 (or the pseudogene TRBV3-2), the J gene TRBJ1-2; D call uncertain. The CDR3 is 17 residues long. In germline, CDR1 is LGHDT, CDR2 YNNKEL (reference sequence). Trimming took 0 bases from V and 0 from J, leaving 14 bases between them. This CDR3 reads CASSQDRLTGANYGYTF. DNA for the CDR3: TGTGCCAGCAGCCAAGACAGACTTACCGGTGCTAACTATGGCTACACCTTC.

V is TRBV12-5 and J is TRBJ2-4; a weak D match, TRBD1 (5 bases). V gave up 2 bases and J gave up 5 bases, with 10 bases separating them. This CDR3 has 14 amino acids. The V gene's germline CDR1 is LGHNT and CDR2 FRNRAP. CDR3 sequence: CASGLQDRQNIQYF. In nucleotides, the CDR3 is TGTGCTAGTGGTTTGCAAGACAGACAAAACATTCAGTACTTC.

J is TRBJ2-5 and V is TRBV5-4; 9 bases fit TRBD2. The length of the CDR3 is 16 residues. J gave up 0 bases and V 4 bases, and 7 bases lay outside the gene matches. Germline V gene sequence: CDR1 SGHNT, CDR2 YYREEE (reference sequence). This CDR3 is CASSPRQRGDQETQYF. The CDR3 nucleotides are TGTGCCAGCAGCCCCCGCCAGCGGGGGGACCAAGAGACCCAGTACTTC.

The CDR3 region has the DNA TGTGCCAGCAGTGACCAGTTCAGTACGCAGTATTTT. Translating it yields CASSDQFSTQYF. V is TRBV6-2 or TRBV6-3 and J is TRBJ2-3; D remains ambiguous. V was pared by 5 bases and J by 8 bases, with 11 bases between. The CDR3 covers 12 residues. CDR1 MNHEY and CDR2 SVGEGT come from the germline V gene.

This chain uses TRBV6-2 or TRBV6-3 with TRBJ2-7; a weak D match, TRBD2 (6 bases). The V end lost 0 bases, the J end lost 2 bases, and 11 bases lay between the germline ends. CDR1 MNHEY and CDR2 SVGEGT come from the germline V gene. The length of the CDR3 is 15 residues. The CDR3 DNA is TGTGCCAGCAGTTACTCCGGGGGTCGTCCCTACGAGCAGTACTTC. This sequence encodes CASSYSGGRPYEQYF.

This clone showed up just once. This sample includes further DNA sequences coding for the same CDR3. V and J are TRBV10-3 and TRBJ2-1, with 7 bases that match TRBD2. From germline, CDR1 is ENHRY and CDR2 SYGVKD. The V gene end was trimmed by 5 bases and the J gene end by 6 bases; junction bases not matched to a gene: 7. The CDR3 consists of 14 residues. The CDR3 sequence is CAISPRTGGNEQFF. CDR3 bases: TGTGCCATCAGTCCTCGGACGGGGGGCAATGAGCAGTTCTTC.

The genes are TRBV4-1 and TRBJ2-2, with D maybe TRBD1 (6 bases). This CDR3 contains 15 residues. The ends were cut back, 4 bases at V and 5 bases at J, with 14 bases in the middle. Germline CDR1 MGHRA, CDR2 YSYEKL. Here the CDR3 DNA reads TGCGCCAGCAGCCTACAGGGTGAGATTACCGGGGAGCTGTTTTTT. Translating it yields CASSLQGEITGELFF.

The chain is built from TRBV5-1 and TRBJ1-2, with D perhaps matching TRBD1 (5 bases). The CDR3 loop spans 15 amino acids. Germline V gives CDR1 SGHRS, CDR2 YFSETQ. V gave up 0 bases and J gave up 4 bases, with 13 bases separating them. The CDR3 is CASSLEGQRAYGYTF. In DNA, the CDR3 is TGCGCCAGCAGCTTGGAGGGGCAGCGGGCCTATGGCTACACCTTC.

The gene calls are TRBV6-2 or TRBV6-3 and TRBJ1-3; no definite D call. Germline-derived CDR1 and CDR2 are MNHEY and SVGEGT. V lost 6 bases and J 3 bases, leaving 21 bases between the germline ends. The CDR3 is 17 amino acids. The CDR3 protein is CASSLDRTVLGGNTIYF. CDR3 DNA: TGTGCCAGCAGCCTCGATCGGACCGTGTTGGGTGGAAACACCATATATTTT.